A selection of T cell receptor beta chains follows, all from one sample in a study of neurological immune-mediated disorders. TCRdb reprocessed the 5' RACE reads via MiXCR and lists one record per CDR3 protein. The sample includes fewer than 90,000 distinct CDR3 sequences, approximately 10% of them seen just once. Sequenced material: PBMCs. The receptor source for this set is a man between 35 and 55 years old in good health. Both conserved end residues are trimmed from each CDR3.

J gene: TRBJ2-1
V gene: TRBV5-5
CDR3 protein: ASSLGTGGTMYEQF

J gene: TRBJ1-4
V gene: TRBV9
CDR3 protein: ASSSGTRDEKLF

J gene: TRBJ1-6
V gene: TRBV27
CDR3 protein: ASSGGQAYNSPLH

J gene: TRBJ2-7
V gene: TRBV2
CDR3 protein: ASSLYEQY

J gene: TRBJ1-1
V gene: TRBV7-8
CDR3 protein: ASSLVDGREGTEAF

J gene: TRBJ2-1
V gene: TRBV7-3
CDR3 protein: ASSLRTSGTSYNEQF

J gene: TRBJ2-1
V gene: TRBV3-1
CDR3 protein: ASSRLAGGLSYNEQF

J gene: TRBJ2-4
V gene: TRBV12-3/TRBV12-4
CDR3 protein: ASSFGSGSGWAKNIQY

J gene: TRBJ1-6
V gene: TRBV6-5
CDR3 protein: ASSYLSTTRNSPLH

J gene: TRBJ1-5
V gene: TRBV5-1
CDR3 protein: ASSRGPADSNQPQH

J gene: TRBJ2-3
V gene: TRBV7-3
CDR3 protein: ASSFWASGSDTQY

J gene: TRBJ2-1
V gene: TRBV11-2
CDR3 protein: ASSPEREVPEQF

J gene: TRBJ1-5
V gene: TRBV20-1
CDR3 protein: SARGAEYQPQH

J gene: TRBJ1-6
V gene: TRBV30
CDR3 protein: AWSVGNRGGYNSPLH

J gene: TRBJ2-1
V gene: TRBV2
CDR3 protein: ASSPGTTSIDEQF

J gene: TRBJ2-5
V gene: TRBV3-1
CDR3 protein: ASSDLETQY

J gene: TRBJ2-1
V gene: TRBV29-1
CDR3 protein: SVLSGRLAGVGEQF

J gene: TRBJ2-2
V gene: TRBV20-1
CDR3 protein: SARDPAGGPSNTGELF

J gene: TRBJ2-1
V gene: TRBV20-1
CDR3 protein: SASTGGAYNEQF

J gene: TRBJ2-2
V gene: TRBV15
CDR3 protein: ATSKISTGTANTGELF

J gene: TRBJ2-7
V gene: TRBV27
CDR3 protein: ASWDRPYEQY

J gene: TRBJ2-7
V gene: TRBV20-1
CDR3 protein: SASQAGVPYEQY

J gene: TRBJ2-7
V gene: TRBV5-1
CDR3 protein: ASSLASGSYEQY